The entry below describes one TCR beta chain. Antigen: not known. Produced via immunoSEQ multiplex PCR; TCRdb's table is partial and in-frame only. The sample gives 2,500,000 or so clones, more than 85% of which show up once; around 0.4% is in the top ten. The sample originates from a study of shared clonotypes between healthy human individuals. Study summary: Per-donor plates numbered three CD4 naive, three CD4 memory, two CD8 naive and one CD8 memory. Study results and limitations: Investigators collected only blood, and repertoires in tissues likely differ. Across four donors, naive CD4 shared roughly 5.1%, naive CD8 around 3.8%, memory CD4 roughly 2.5%, memory CD8 0.4% to 0.5%. The generation probabilities recorded for non-shared clonotypes fell below those of clonotypes shared by all four donors.

The CDR3 has 16 residues. Unmatched junction bases numbered 7, after V lost 2 bases and J lost 3 bases. Per germline, CDR1 MDHEN and CDR2 SYDVKM. Input material: naive CD4+ T cells from PBMCs. The subset is: CD45RA+ positively selected. The sequence was collected from a man aged 18 to 29 in good health. Some clones in this sample may be carry-over from other donors' samples. This chain uses TRBV28 with TRBJ2-1, with TRBD1 identical over 7 bases. Written as DNA, the CDR3 is TGTGCCAGCAGTTTAGCCGACAGGGCTATCTACAATGAGCAGTTCTTC. Protein: CASSLADRAIYNEQFF.